One and the same sample provided the 26 T cell receptor beta chains below, sequenced in a study of T-cell memory formation after mild COVID-19. TCRdb reprocessed the 5' RACE reads with MiXCR, giving one entry per CDR3 protein. The sample gives about 140,000 distinct CDR3 sequences, more than 13% of which show up once; around 30% is in the top ten. Sequencing was done on a sample of PBMCs or a T cell subset sorted from them (not recorded which). The receptor source for this set is an adult woman who had mild COVID-19 (a few samples of this study predate the infection). Cell type and time point are not known.

This clonotype was observed a handful of times. V gene TRBV7-9 combines with J gene TRBJ2-7, with 9 nucleotides matching TRBD1. Losses at the gene ends were 4 bases for V and 3 bases for J; bases not matched to a gene: 7. The CDR3 covers 15 residues. Germline CDR1 is SEHNR and CDR2 is FQNEAQ (reference sequence). In DNA form, the CDR3 reads TGTGCCAGCAGCTCCGACGGGACAGGGTTCTACGAGCAGTACTTC. It codes for CASSSDGTGFYEQYF.

This clonotype occurred a few times. The chain recombines TRBV5-6 with TRBJ1-2, with D uncertain. The ends were cut back, 4 bases at V and 8 bases at J, with 18 bases in the middle. This CDR3 region has 14 residues. CDR1 and CDR2 (germline): SGHDT, YYEEEE. In DNA, the CDR3 is TGTGCCAGCAGCCCGGAGGTGGGGATGGAGGGCTACACCTTC. It codes for CASSPEVGMEGYTF.

The rearrangement joins TRBV7-9 to TRBJ1-4; 7 bases align to TRBD1. Germline V CDR1 and CDR2: SEHNR, FQNEAQ (reference sequence). The CDR3 runs 15 residues. J gave up 8 bases and V 2 bases, and 8 bases lay outside the gene matches. In DNA, the CDR3 is TGTGCCAGCAGCTTACCAGGGGGGAGGACAGAAAAACTGTTTTTT. This sequence encodes CASSLPGGRTEKLFF. Full variable domain (rest looked up from reference TRBV7-9 and TRBJ1-4): DTGVSQNPRHKITKRGQNVTFRCDPISEHNRLYWYRQTLGQGPEFLTYFQNEAQLEKSRLLSDRFSAERPKGSFSTLEIQRTEQGDSAMYLCASSLPGGRTEKLFFGSGTQLSVL.

J is TRBJ1-1 and V is TRBV7-8, with 9 positions matching TRBD1. This CDR3 has 17 residues. Germline V CDR1 and CDR2: SGHVS, FQNEAQ. Germline trimming cut 6 bases from V and 4 bases from J; bases unmatched to any gene: 15. The CDR3 DNA is TGTGCCAGCAGAAATAACGTCCCGGGACAGGGAACCACTGAAGCTTTCTTT. Amino acids: CASRNNVPGQGTTEAFF.

This clonotype was counted at least ten times. The chain couples TRBV4-3 to TRBJ2-7; D is possibly TRBD2 (5 bases). CDR3 length: 15 residues. V lost 0 bases and J 3 bases, leaving 12 bases between the germline ends. Germline CDR1 and CDR2: LGHNA and YSLEER. CDR3 protein: CASSQDRLASYEQYF. CDR3 bases: TGCGCCAGCAGCCAAGATAGGCTAGCTAGCTACGAGCAGTACTTC.

The chain has TRBV14 and TRBJ2-1; the match to TRBD1 covers 7 bases. Losses at the gene ends were 2 bases for V and 5 bases for J; bases not matched to a gene: 15. From germline, CDR1 is SGHDN and CDR2 FVKESK. The CDR3 length is 18 residues. CDR3 in amino acids: CASSQIFSRTGTNNEQFF. The CDR3 bases are TGTGCCAGCAGCCAAATATTTTCACGGACAGGTACAAACAATGAGCAGTTCTTC.

Points on this clonotype: The junction and the germline gene differ at one end; a read error may be behind it. The J gene is TRBJ2-7, the V gene TRBV12-3 or TRBV12-4; D is perhaps TRBD1 (6 bases). This CDR3 spans 15 amino acids. CDR3 protein: CAGSLLPTGRYEQYF. The CDR3 DNA reads as TGTGCCGGCAGTTTACTGCCGACAGGTCGGTACGAGCAGTACTTC.

This chain connects TRBV12-3 or TRBV12-4 to TRBJ2-5; no clear D gene. The V gene lost 0 bases and the J gene lost 2 bases, with 4 bases spanning the gap. The CDR3 length is 13 residues. The CDR3 loop is CASSLARQETQYF. As DNA, the CDR3 is TGTGCCAGCAGTTTAGCCAGGCAAGAGACCCAGTACTTC.

The sample holds a few counts of this clonotype. The rearrangement joins TRBV20-1 to TRBJ2-1, with D hard to call. Germline V gene data show CDR1 as DFQATT and CDR2 as SNEGSKA (reference sequence). V was clipped by 0 bases and J by 3 bases, with 15 bases between them. The CDR3 is made up of 16 amino acids. DNA of the CDR3: TGCAGTGCTAGAGATCGTGAGACGCCCGTCTACAATGAGCAGTTCTTC. This codes for CSARDRETPVYNEQFF.

This clonotype has a handful of counts. The J gene is TRBJ1-1, the V gene TRBV15, with no clear D. Germline loops: CDR1 LNHNV, CDR2 YYDKDF (reference sequence). The V and J ends lost 2 bases and 6 bases respectively, with 13 bases between them. CDR3 length: 14 residues. CDR3 in amino acids: CATSRFGQDAEAFF. Here the CDR3 DNA reads TGTGCCACCAGCAGATTCGGCCAGGACGCTGAAGCTTTCTTT.

This clonotype was seen more than once but under ten times. The rearrangement joins TRBV7-6 to TRBJ2-7, with a tentative D call TRBD1 (7 bases). Trimming stripped 3 bases from V and 3 bases from J, with 12 bases between. The CDR3 length is 14 residues. Germline V lookup: CDR1 SGHVS, CDR2 FNYEAQ. The CDR3 is CASSFGGGFYEQYF. CDR3 nucleotide sequence: TGTGCCAGCAGCTTTGGAGGGGGCTTCTACGAGCAGTACTTC.

This clonotype was counted a few times. This sequence joins TRBV11-2 and TRBJ2-1; perhaps TRBD1 as D (6 bases). Germline CDR1 reads SGHAT; CDR2 reads FQNNGV. Trimming took 5 bases from V and 9 from J, leaving 26 bases between them. CDR3 size: 17 residues. CDR3 DNA: TGTGCCAGCAGCCATTCAGGACAGCCCACTGCAATGGTTGAGCAGTTCTTC. Its protein is CASSHSGQPTAMVEQFF.

This chain connects TRBV2 to TRBJ1-5; D is perhaps TRBD1 (6 bases). The CDR3 runs to 14 residues. V was trimmed by 3 bases and J by 0 bases, leaving 6 bases between them. CDR1 is SNHLY and CDR2 is FYNNEI in the germline V gene. The CDR3 loop reads CASSEGASNQPQHF. The CDR3 nucleotides read TGTGCCAGCAGTGAGGGGGCTAGCAATCAGCCCCAGCATTTT. The variable domain in full, with the rest retrieved from reference TRBV2 and TRBJ1-5, is EPEVTQTPSHQVTQMGQEVILRCVPISNHLYFYWYRQILGQKVEFLVSFYNNEISEKSEIFDDQFSVERPDGSNFTLKIRSTKLEDSAMYFCASSEGASNQPQHFGDGTRLSIL.

This clonotype was observed a handful of times. This chain connects TRBV12-3 or TRBV12-4 to TRBJ1-4; a weak D match, TRBD1 (5 bases). Trimming left V 1 base short and J 10 bases short, with 7 bases between. The CDR3 is 12 amino acids. The CDR3 loop reads CASSLVDRKLFF. The DNA of the CDR3 is TGTGCCAGCAGTTTAGTCGACAGAAAACTGTTTTTT.

The V and J genes are TRBV5-1 and TRBJ2-2, with a possible D match to TRBD2 (6 bases). The CDR3 totals 19 residues. In germline, CDR1 is SGHRS, CDR2 YFSETQ. V lost 0 bases and J 7 bases, leaving 25 bases between the germline ends. The CDR3 coding sequence is TGCGCCAGCAGCTTGGACCGGCCACGGGGCCTCTTAGCGGACGGGGAGCTGTTTTTT. Protein: CASSLDRPRGLLADGELFF.

This clonotype has more than one count but fewer than ten. CDR3 region: CASSFSAGGDGNTIYF. CDR3 DNA sequence: TGTGCCAGCAGCTTTAGCGCAGGGGGCGACGGAAACACCATATATTTT. The J gene is TRBJ1-3, the V gene TRBV7-9, with TRBD1 matching 8 bases. J lost 4 bases, V lost 3 bases, and 8 bases had no gene match. The germline V gene encodes CDR1 SEHNR and CDR2 FQNEAQ (reference sequence). The CDR3 length is 16 residues.

This clonotype occurred a few times. The CDR3 region has the DNA TGCAGTACCGCGGAGGGGGGCACTGAAGCTTTCTTT. Translated: CSTAEGGTEAFF. The chain has TRBV20-1 and TRBJ1-1, with a tentative D call TRBD1 (6 bases). V dropped 8 bases and J dropped 4 bases, with 14 bases sitting between them. The CDR3 sequence is 12 residues long. Germline V gene sequence: CDR1 DFQATT, CDR2 SNEGSKA (reference sequence).

This clonotype was seen a handful of times. V usage is TRBV2 and J usage is TRBJ2-1; D call uncertain. The V end was cut by 0 bases, the J end by 9 bases, with 15 bases between. Germline assignment: CDR1 SNHLY and CDR2 FYNNEI. The CDR3 consists of 15 residues. CDR3 coding DNA: TGTGCCAGCAGTGAAGCTGGCGTGGCGCGGCTTGAGCAGTTCTTC. Translated: CASSEAGVARLEQFF. The full variable domain, rest sourced from reference TRBV2 and TRBJ2-1, is EPEVTQTPSHQVTQMGQEVILRCVPISNHLYFYWYRQILGQKVEFLVSFYNNEISEKSEIFDDQFSVERPDGSNFTLKIRSTKLEDSAMYFCASSEAGVARLEQFFGPGTRLTVL.

This clonotype has only a few counts. The rearrangement links TRBV7-6 to TRBJ2-2; 8 positions agree with TRBD2. The V segment lost 5 bases and the J segment 0 bases; nucleotides outside the gene matches: 5. The germline CDR1 and CDR2 sequences are SGHVS and FNYEAQ. The CDR3 covers 16 residues. The CDR3 here is CASSTREGANTGELFF. The DNA of the CDR3 is TGTGCCAGCAGCACACGGGAGGGGGCGAACACCGGGGAGCTGTTTTTT.

This clonotype appeared a few times. The chain links TRBV7-9 to TRBJ1-5; the match to TRBD1 covers 7 bases. The V gene's germline CDR1 is SEHNR and CDR2 FQNEAQ (reference sequence). The CDR3 sequence is 16 residues long. The V gene end was trimmed by 5 bases and the J gene end by 0 bases; junction bases not matched to a gene: 7. CDR3: CASSPIGTASNQPQHF. CDR3 sequence (DNA): TGTGCCAGCAGCCCGATTGGGACAGCTAGCAATCAGCCCCAGCATTTT.

This clonotype was seen at least ten times. The V call is TRBV7-6, the J call TRBJ1-1; D is possibly TRBD1 (5 bases). Germline V CDR1 and CDR2: SGHVS, FNYEAQ. This CDR3 spans 17 amino acids. Trimming took 4 bases from V and 0 from J, leaving 18 bases between them. CDR3 amino acids: CASSSLLGEGMNTEAFF. The CDR3 bases are TGTGCCAGCAGCTCTCTACTAGGGGAAGGGATGAACACTGAAGCTTTCTTT.

A few counts support this clonotype. V usage is TRBV20-1 and J usage is TRBJ1-5, with D uncertain. Germline V gives CDR1 DFQATT, CDR2 SNEGSKA (reference sequence). With 6 bases removed from V and 0 bases from J, the gap between germline ends came to 9 bases. The CDR3 has 13 residues. The CDR3 spells CSAAENSNQPQHF. The CDR3 bases are TGCAGTGCCGCAGAGAATAGCAATCAGCCCCAGCATTTT.

This clonotype appeared a single time. This chain connects TRBV19 to TRBJ2-1, with 8 positions matching TRBD2. The CDR3 loop spans 13 amino acids. Looked up from germline, CDR1 is LNHDA and CDR2 is SQIVND (reference sequence). With V trimmed by 4 bases and J by 9 bases, 5 bases remained unmatched. The DNA of the CDR3 is TGTGCCAGTAGTAGGGGACTAGTGGCTGAGCAGTTCTTC. It is translated as CASSRGLVAEQFF.

This chain joins TRBV11-3 and TRBJ2-1; D remains ambiguous. Trimming stripped 0 bases from V and 15 bases from J, with 15 bases between. Per the germline V gene, CDR1 is SGHNT and CDR2 is YENEEA. The CDR3 consists of 13 residues. In DNA form, the CDR3 reads TGTGCCAGCAGCTTAGAAAACGGGCAGTATCGGTTCTTC. Translating gives CASSLENGQYRFF.

The rearrangement links TRBV20-1 to TRBJ1-4; TRBD1 is a possible D gene (6 bases). There are 13 residues in the CDR3. Germline CDR1 and CDR2: DFQATT and SNEGSKA (reference sequence). V gave up 5 bases and J gave up 6 bases, with 13 bases separating them. The CDR3 coding sequence is TGCAGTGCTTATCGGACAGATTATGAAAAACTGTTTTTT. It specifies CSAYRTDYEKLFF.

The V and J genes are TRBV7-9 and TRBJ2-5, with 7 nucleotides matching TRBD1. The CDR3 runs 15 residues. Trimming took 8 bases from V and 4 from J; bases not matched to a gene: 13. Germline V CDR1 and CDR2: SEHNR, FQNEAQ (reference sequence). This chain's CDR3 is CASRGLQGVRETQYF. The CDR3 DNA follows: TGTGCCAGCCGAGGCCTTCAGGGGGTTCGAGAGACCCAGTACTTC. Based on the CDR3 plus reference TRBV7-9 and TRBJ2-5, the full variable domain is DTGVSQNPRHKITKRGQNVTFRCDPISEHNRLYWYRQTLGQGPEFLTYFQNEAQLEKSRLLSDRFSAERPKGSFSTLEIQRTEQGDSAMYLCASRGLQGVRETQYFGPGTRLLVL.